This T cell receptor (beta chain) is drawn from a study of Tregs in tolerant kidney transplant recipients (dated 2019 in TCRdb). With respect to the entire study: The study used TCRbeta sequencing to identify donor-specific regulatory T cells before combined kidney and bone marrow transplantation, then tracked those cells after transplant. In 3 healthy controls, several methods of expanding Tregs specific for an allogeneic donor were compared by TCRbeta repertoire sequencing. General conclusions and limits of the study: Because only a small number of patients were included, the study had limitations, and the results will need to be validated in larger populations as well as under other immunosuppression protocols. Biological reproducibility was not examined directly, but technical replication error appeared to be minimal. Expanding Tregs with activated donor B cells appeared to identify the most biologically relevant and donor-specific TCRbeta repertoire.

This clone was observed a few times. Its antigen is still unknown. Base quality data are lacking; no much larger clone is found one base away. Unstimulated Tregs (CD4+CD25+CD127-), CD4+ non-Tregs (CD4+CD25-), CD4 and CD8 cells were FACS-sorted from thawed PBMCs. Blood from healthy controls was obtained either from healthy volunteers or as purchased buffy coats. Healthy control blood was separated into PBMCs by Ficoll density gradient and cryopreserved, and patient PBMCs were collected both before and after transplant. Measured from the cysteine to the phenylalanine, the CDR3 is 17 residues long. Only CDR3 DNA is held: 51 bases, read in frame from base 1. V is reduced by 2 bases and J by 0 bases, leaving a spacing of 17 bases between them. In the germline V gene (reference sequence), CDR1 corresponds to LNHDA and CDR2 to SQIVND. For TCRbeta CDR3 sequencing, genomic DNA from the sorted cells was extracted using the QIAGEN DNeasy Blood and Tissue Kit. High-throughput TCRbeta CDR3 sequencing, including PCR amplification with bias correction and internal controls, was performed commercially through immunoSEQ. In the paper's pipeline: Unique productive TCRbeta sequences were defined by CDR3 nucleotide sequence when primers matched and otherwise by CDR3 amino acid sequence together with Vbeta and Jbeta genes. Sorting error was corrected by removing sequences shared between sorted populations at a frequency ratio of 2:1 or less, and the remaining shared sequences were assigned to the higher population. Donor-reactive sequences were defined as at least 5-fold expanded in CFSE-low cells versus unstimulated cells, with frequency of at least 0.01% in CFSE-low cells. Jensen-Shannon divergence calculated on the top 100 TCRbeta sequences ranked by frequency was used to measure repertoire divergence. For samples with multiple sequencing runs, sorting error was corrected separately for each run before the runs were pooled. TCRdb took this table from immuneACCESS and kept in-frame rearrangements with V and J called. Such tables lack part of the clones; where checked against another copy, unresolved V genes explain under half of the gap, and the rest is unexplained. V, J and clone size were drawn from that table, and D and trimming were deduced from the DNA. Present in this sample are 80,000 to 90,000 clones, over 85% of which were seen just once. The ten largest clones capture 4.5% to 5% of the sample.

Rearrangement joined TRBV19 to TRBJ2-7; the D gene could be TRBD1 or TRBD2, each one agreeing over 6 bases. The receptor was derived from a human donor in good health. The sequencing input was CD8+ T cells from blood. For the CDR3, the sequence is CASSIRAGGGSSYEQYF. In nucleotides, the sequence is TGTGCCAGTAGTATAAGGGCCGGAGGGGGGAGCTCCTACGAGCAGTACTTC.